These T cell receptor beta chains were read from a single sample in a study of CD8 T cells in Susac syndrome. TCRdb re-called the immunoSEQ multiplex PCR reads with MiXCR, one entry per CDR3 protein. The sample records 250,000 or so distinct CDR3 sequences, 93% being singletons. Sequenced input: CD4+ T cells from PBMCs. These receptors were collected from a human donor with multiple sclerosis. Both conserved end residues are part of each CDR3. The D gene is left open where the match is weak. Size tells how often a clone was seen (once, few, many) or the class of an expanded clone, and some rows leave it out.

CDR3 length,V gene,D gene,J gene,clone size,CDR3 protein,CDR3 DNA
14,TRBV5-4,NA,TRBJ1-1,NA,CASRRGGGGTEAFF,TGTGCCAGCAGAAGAGGTGGAGGTGGCACTGAAGCTTTCTTT
13,TRBV29-1,NA,TRBJ2-4,NA,CSVQSDSSRIQYF,TGCAGCGTCCAGAGCGATTCCAGCCGCATTCAGTACTTC
13,TRBV3-1,NA,TRBJ1-1,NA,CASSQALANEAFF,TGTGCCAGCAGCCAAGCCTTGGCAAATGAAGCTTTCTTT
15,TRBV5-1,TRBD1,TRBJ2-7,NA,CASSMEGQVIYEQYF,TGCGCCAGCAGCATGGAGGGACAGGTCATCTACGAGCAGTACTTC
13,TRBV30,TRBD1,TRBJ1-2,NA,CAWTRDREYGYTF,TGTGCCTGGACCCGGGACAGGGAATATGGCTACACCTTC
14,TRBV12-3/TRBV12-4,NA,TRBJ1-2,once,CASSPGEGLGGYTF,TGTGCCAGCAGCCCCGGGGAAGGATTGGGTGGCTACACCTTC
16,TRBV27,TRBD2,TRBJ2-5,NA,CASSGTSGRGGETQYF,TGTGCCAGCTCCGGGACTAGCGGGAGGGGCGGGGAGACCCAGTACTTC
16,TRBV24-1,NA,TRBJ2-5,NA,CATSDQNEGPRGTQYF,TGTGCCACCAGTGATCAAAACGAGGGACCCCGAGGGACCCAGTACTTC
13,TRBV11-1,NA,TRBJ2-5,NA,CASSLSHRETQYF,TGTGCCAGCAGCTTATCGCACAGGGAGACCCAGTACTTC
12,TRBV29-1,NA,TRBJ2-5,NA,CSADRPAGTQYF,TGCAGCGCTGACAGGCCCGCGGGGACCCAGTACTTC
15,TRBV6-6,TRBD1,TRBJ1-3,NA,CASSYEGARGNTIYF,TGTGCCAGCAGTTATGAGGGGGCGAGAGGAAACACCATATATTTT
13,TRBV20-1,NA,TRBJ2-3,once,CSGATISTDTQYF,TGCAGTGGAGCGACGATTAGCACAGATACGCAGTATTTT
11,TRBV7-9,NA,TRBJ2-1,NA,CASSFRHEQFF,TGTGCCAGCAGCTTTAGGCATGAGCAGTTCTTC
15,TRBV6-5,NA,TRBJ2-2,NA,CASSYTTGNTGELFF,TGTGCCAGCAGTTACACCACGGGGAACACCGGGGAGCTGTTTTTT
16,TRBV6-1,NA,TRBJ1-5,few,CASRHQGGYSNQPQHF,TGTGCCAGCAGACATCAGGGAGGGTATAGCAATCAGCCCCAGCATTTT
14,TRBV19,TRBD1,TRBJ1-1,NA,CASSPRQGGTEAFF,TGTGCCAGTAGTCCCCGACAGGGTGGCACTGAAGCTTTCTTT
17,TRBV28,TRBD2,TRBJ2-1,few,CASSSTRLAGHYNEQFF,TGTGCCAGCAGTTCCACCCGACTAGCGGGTCACTACAATGAGCAGTTCTTC
15,TRBV7-2,TRBD2,TRBJ2-5,NA,CASSLGVAGGETQYF,TGTGCCAGCAGCTTAGGGGTAGCGGGAGGGGAGACCCAGTACTTC
13,TRBV29-1,NA,TRBJ1-5,NA,CSVGGGGSQPQHF,TGCAGCGTTGGGGGTGGAGGGAGTCAGCCCCAGCATTTT
14,TRBV5-4,TRBD1,TRBJ1-4,once,CASSTSGGVEKLFF,TGTGCCAGCAGCACCTCAGGGGGCGTTGAAAAACTGTTTTTT
14,TRBV20-1,TRBD2,TRBJ2-4,NA,CSARALTGGGIQYF,TGCAGTGCTAGAGCCCTGACGGGAGGGGGTATTCAGTACTTC
16,TRBV15,TRBD2,TRBJ2-5,NA,CATSRGEGGVSETQYF,TGTGCCACCAGCAGAGGGGAGGGAGGGGTCAGCGAGACCCAGTACTTC
15,TRBV5-4,NA,TRBJ2-2,NA,CASTPGGGNTGELFF,TGTGCCAGCACCCCCGGAGGGGGGAACACCGGGGAGCTGTTTTTT